The next 28 T cell receptor beta chains were all read from a single sample in a study of human T cells and chemical hapten exposure. TCRdb processed the RACE reads anew with MiXCR; each CDR3 protein has one entry. The data contain some 190,000 distinct CDR3 sequences, approximately 20% of them singletons. Time point described: patch test 1, 2 weeks after DPC sensitization. Treatment described: therapeutic diphenylcyclopropenone sensitization with weekly scalp DPC. This specimen consisted of whole blood, obtained in connection with sensitization to the hapten diphenylcyclopropenone (DPC). The receptor source for this set is a woman in her 50s with alopecia areata. Some clones in this sample may be carry-over from other donors' samples.

This clonotype was recorded a few times. The chain carries TRBV24-1 and TRBJ2-1, with 15 bases fitting TRBD2. The CDR3 runs 16 residues. Germline lookup yields CDR1 KGHDR and CDR2 SFDVKD. The ends lost 7 bases at V and 12 bases at J; junction bases unmatched: 12. The CDR3 sequence: CATRGREGTSGRLQFF. The DNA of the CDR3 is TGTGCCACCAGAGGCCGTGAGGGGACTAGCGGGAGGTTGCAGTTCTTC.

This clonotype appeared a few times. This rearrangement joins TRBV2 to TRBJ2-2; 7 bases line up with TRBD1. There are 14 residues in the CDR3. CDR1 and CDR2 from the germline V gene are SNHLY and FYNNEI. J was trimmed by 5 bases and V by 7 bases; bases with no gene match: 7. CDR3 DNA: TGTGCCAGCAAACTAACAGGGGAGACCGGGGAGCTGTTTTTT. The encoded protein is CASKLTGETGELFF.

The V call is TRBV2, the J call TRBJ2-1; 14 bases match TRBD2. The junction had 1 base not matched to a gene; V was cut back by 4 bases and J by 8 bases. Germline V lookup: CDR1 SNHLY, CDR2 FYNNEI. There are 14 residues in the CDR3. The CDR3 nucleotides are TGTGCCAGCAGTGCGGGACTAGCGGGAGATGAGCAGTTCTTC. It yields the protein CASSAGLAGDEQFF.

There are a few counts of this clonotype. The chain has TRBV29-1 and TRBJ2-5, with D possibly matching TRBD1 (6 bases). The V and J ends lost 7 bases and 7 bases respectively, with 16 bases between them. Germline CDR1 SQVTM, CDR2 ANQGSEA. The CDR3 length is 12 residues. CDR3 loop: CSARTAAWTQYF. The CDR3 DNA is TGCAGCGCCCGGACAGCCGCCTGGACCCAGTACTTC.

This clonotype has just a few counts. The gene calls are TRBV29-1 and TRBJ2-5; TRBD2 agrees at 11 bases. The CDR3 length is 15 residues. After removal of 4 bases from V and 4 bases from J, the junction contained 8 bases not matched to a gene. The V gene's germline CDR1 is SQVTM and CDR2 ANQGSEA. For the CDR3, the DNA is TGCAGCGTTGCAGCGCTAGCGGGAGGCGGAGAGACCCAGTACTTC. It codes for CSVAALAGGGETQYF. Full variable domain (missing parts from reference TRBV29-1 and TRBJ2-5): SAVISQKPSRDICQRGTSLTIQCQVDSQVTMMFWYRQQPGQSLTLIATANQGSEATYESGFVIDKFPISRPNLTFSTLTVSNMSPEDSSIYLCSVAALAGGGETQYFGPGTRLLVL.

This chain connects TRBV12-5 to TRBJ2-2; 14 bases map to TRBD2. The CDR3 runs to 16 residues. Germline V gene lookup returns CDR1 LGHNT and CDR2 FRNRAP. The V gene end was trimmed by 4 bases and the J gene end by 7 bases; junction bases not matched to a gene: 5. CDR3 sequence reads: CASGSGTSGSDGELFF. DNA of the CDR3: TGTGCTAGTGGTTCAGGGACTAGCGGGAGCGACGGGGAGCTGTTTTTT.

The sample holds a few counts of this clonotype. This may arise from a read error, as a much more abundant clone is one base away. The genes are TRBV7-9 and TRBJ2-5; D is ambiguous. This CDR3 has 11 residues. CDR1 and CDR2 from the germline V gene are SEHNR and FQNEAQ (reference sequence). V was cut by 4 bases and J by 5 bases, with 5 bases left in between. The chain's CDR3 is CASSSHETQYF. The CDR3 DNA is TGTGCCAGCAGCTCCCACGAGACCCAGTACTTC. The variable domain in full, completed from reference TRBV7-9 and TRBJ2-5, reads DTGVSQNPRHKITKRGQNVTFRCDPISEHNRLYWYRQTLGQGPEFLTYFQNEAQLEKSRLLSDRFSAERPKGSFSTLEIQRTEQGDSAMYLCASSSHETQYFGPGTRLLVL.

This chain connects TRBV29-1 to TRBJ2-3; 12 nucleotides align to TRBD2. The CDR3 is made up of 14 amino acids. CDR1 and CDR2 (germline): SQVTM, ANQGSEA. V was clipped by 4 bases and J by 6 bases; unmatched bases: 5. CDR3 loop: CSVGLAGVFDTQYF. The CDR3 nucleotides read TGCAGCGTTGGACTAGCGGGAGTTTTTGATACGCAGTATTTT.

The chain couples TRBV7-6 to TRBJ2-3; D perhaps matches TRBD1 (7 bases). Trimming stripped 4 bases from V and 2 bases from J, with 13 bases between. The length of the CDR3 is 15 residues. Germline-derived CDR1 and CDR2 are SGHVS and FNYEAQ. CDR3 sequence (DNA): TGTGCCAGCAGCTCTCAGGGGGGCTACACAGATACGCAGTATTTT. It translates to CASSSQGGYTDTQYF.

This sequence joins TRBV12-3 or TRBV12-4 and TRBJ1-5, with D perhaps TRBD1 (5 bases). CDR3 length: 14 amino acids. Trimming stripped 3 bases from V and 9 bases from J, with 15 bases between. For the CDR3, the DNA is TGTGCCAGCAGTTTGGGGCAACAGCTGGGGCCCCAGCATTTT. Translated: CASSLGQQLGPQHF.

The chain has TRBV28 and TRBJ1-6; no clear D. The germline gives CDR1 MDHEN, CDR2 SYDVKM. The CDR3 loop spans 17 amino acids. V was pared by 4 bases and J by 0 bases, with 13 bases between. As DNA, the CDR3 is TGTGCCAGCAGTTATGTCATCCATTTCTCCTATAATTCACCCCTCCACTTT. Its translation: CASSYVIHFSYNSPLHF.

The chain is built from TRBV29-1 and TRBJ2-3; 9 nucleotides line up with TRBD1. V dropped 2 bases and J dropped 5; count of bases not matched to a gene: 8. Germline V gene sequence: CDR1 SQVTM, CDR2 ANQGSEA. This CDR3 is built from 15 residues. In nucleotides, the CDR3 is TGCAGCGTTGAATATGGGACAGGGACGGGAGATACGCAGTATTTT. This sequence encodes CSVEYGTGTGDTQYF.

This sequence joins TRBV20-1 and TRBJ2-3, with D hard to call. With 5 bases removed from V and 0 bases from J, the gap between germline ends came to 6 bases. There are 12 residues in the CDR3. Germline CDR1 is DFQATT and CDR2 is SNEGSKA (reference sequence). CDR3 residues: CSAGPSTDTQYF. The CDR3 DNA reads as TGCAGTGCTGGCCCCAGCACAGATACGCAGTATTTT.

This clonotype showed up just a few times. The J gene is TRBJ2-7, the V gene TRBV3-1, with D unclear. Trimming took 1 base from V and 3 from J, leaving 7 bases between them. Germline V gene data show CDR1 as LGHDT and CDR2 as YNNKEL (reference sequence). The CDR3 spans 13 residues. Here the CDR3 DNA reads TGTGCCAGCAGCCAAGGGACGGTCTACGAGCAGTACTTC. It translates to CASSQGTVYEQYF.

This chain uses TRBV29-1 with TRBJ2-5; D is possibly TRBD1 or TRBD2 (5 bases each). CDR3 length: 12 amino acids. V was trimmed by 0 bases and J by 4 bases, leaving 6 bases between them. Per the germline V gene, CDR1 is SQVTM and CDR2 is ANQGSEA. Here the CDR3 DNA reads TGCAGCGTTGAAGATGGGACAGAGACCCAGTACTTC. Residues: CSVEDGTETQYF.

In its sample, this clonotype was seen a few times. V is TRBV29-1 and J is TRBJ2-3; 7 bases map to TRBD1. Per germline, CDR1 SQVTM and CDR2 ANQGSEA. The CDR3 runs to 13 residues. Germline trimming cut 4 bases from V and 2 bases from J; bases unmatched to any gene: 3. DNA for the CDR3: TGCAGCGTTGGGGGACAGATCACAGATACGCAGTATTTT. This gives the protein CSVGGQITDTQYF.

The V gene is TRBV20-1, the J gene TRBJ2-5; no clear D. In germline, CDR1 is DFQATT, CDR2 SNEGSKA (reference sequence). Trimming stripped 0 bases from V and 5 bases from J, with 10 bases between. This CDR3 has 13 residues. The CDR3 loop reads CSARDPSAETQYF. CDR3 coding DNA: TGCAGTGCTAGAGATCCTAGTGCGGAGACCCAGTACTTC.

This CDR3 reads CASQAGGEQYF. The CDR3, as DNA: TGTGCCAGCCAGGCGGGGGGCGAGCAGTACTTC. The V call is TRBV2, the J call TRBJ2-7, with TRBD2 matching over 8 bases. The germline CDR1 and CDR2 sequences are SNHLY and FYNNEI. The CDR3 spans 11 residues. J lost 6 bases, V lost 8 bases, and 3 bases had no gene match.

The chain carries TRBV29-1 and TRBJ2-5, with D unclear. The CDR3 loop spans 14 amino acids. Trimming took off 3 bases at V and 3 bases at J, with 14 bases between the two ends. CDR1 is SQVTM and CDR2 is ANQGSEA in the germline V gene. The CDR3 here is CSVDTPWAEETQYF. DNA for the CDR3: TGCAGCGTTGACACCCCTTGGGCAGAAGAGACCCAGTACTTC.

This clonotype occurred a few times. The J gene is TRBJ2-7, the V gene TRBV5-1; weak D call: TRBD1 (5 bases). The V end lost 4 bases, the J end lost 5 bases, and 13 bases lay between the germline ends. This CDR3 region has 13 residues. Germline lookup yields CDR1 SGHRS and CDR2 YFSETQ. The CDR3 loop reads CASSQRGLDEQYF. As DNA, the CDR3 is TGCGCCAGCAGCCAAAGGGGATTAGACGAGCAGTACTTC.

This chain joins TRBV12-3 or TRBV12-4 and TRBJ1-5; weak D call: TRBD1 (5 bases). Trimming shortened V by 3 bases and J by 4 bases, and 13 bases separated the two germline ends. The CDR3 runs 15 residues. This CDR3 reads CASSFSAGRNQPQHF. The CDR3 DNA sequence: TGTGCCAGCAGTTTTTCGGCAGGGCGGAATCAGCCCCAGCATTTT.

This chain joins TRBV4-1 and TRBJ1-1; 11 bases match TRBD1. V lost 6 bases, J lost 5 bases, and 8 bases stayed unmatched. Germline CDR1 MGHRA, CDR2 YSYEKL. This CDR3 spans 15 amino acids. The CDR3 spells CASRVLGTGGTEAFF. The CDR3 DNA reads as TGCGCCAGCAGGGTTCTCGGGACAGGGGGGACTGAAGCTTTCTTT.

Comments on this clonotype: A read error is likely, as this CDR3 ends without the conserved phenylalanine or tryptophan. V usage is TRBV30 and J usage is TRBJ1-6; no clear D. There are 16 residues in the CDR3. Trimming pared 1 base from V and 2 bases from J, leaving 12 bases between. Germline V gene data show CDR1 as GTSNPN and CDR2 as SVGIG (reference sequence). The CDR3: CAWSALGSPYNSPLHS. The CDR3 coding sequence is TGTGCCTGGAGTGCCCTCGGGTCTCCCTATAATTCACCCCTCCACTCT.

The chain combines TRBV10-3 with TRBJ2-3, with D tentatively TRBD2 (6 bases). From germline, CDR1 is ENHRY and CDR2 SYGVKD. This CDR3 is 18 amino acids long. Deletions cut 0 bases from V and 2 bases from J, with 18 bases between. As DNA, the CDR3 is TGTGCCATCAGTGAGTCTTGGGAGGCCCTCACCATCACAGATACGCAGTATTTT. Protein product: CAISESWEALTITDTQYF.

V and J are TRBV2 and TRBJ2-2; 10 bases fit TRBD2. This CDR3 has 15 residues. V shed 6 bases, J shed 6 bases, and the junction held 7 bases outside the gene matches. CDR1 SNHLY and CDR2 FYNNEI come from the germline V gene. The DNA for the CDR3 is TGTGCCAGCAGCCTACAGCGGGAGGGGGCCGGGGAGCTGTTTTTT. Translating it yields CASSLQREGAGELFF. The complete variable domain, with remaining parts taken from reference TRBV2 and TRBJ2-2, reads EPEVTQTPSHQVTQMGQEVILRCVPISNHLYFYWYRQILGQKVEFLVSFYNNEISEKSEIFDDQFSVERPDGSNFTLKIRSTKLEDSAMYFCASSLQREGAGELFFGEGSRLTVL.

This clonotype came up a few times. This chain links TRBV5-1 with TRBJ2-6; maybe TRBD2 (6 bases). Trimming took off 9 bases at V and 0 bases at J, with 13 bases between the two ends. Germline V gene lookup returns CDR1 SGHRS and CDR2 YFSETQ. CDR3 length: 15 amino acids. This chain's CDR3 is CATKEGNSGANVLTF. CDR3 in DNA: TGCGCCACCAAGGAGGGAAACTCTGGGGCCAACGTCCTGACTTTC. The complete variable domain, with remaining parts taken from reference TRBV5-1 and TRBJ2-6, reads KAGVTQTPRYLIKTRGQQVTLSCSPISGHRSVSWYQQTPGQGLQFLFEYFSETQRNKGNFPGRFSGRQFSNSRSEMNVSTLELGDSALYLCATKEGNSGANVLTFGAGSRLTVL.

This clonotype was counted between two and nine times. The chain uses TRBV10-3 and TRBJ2-1; D is unclear. The V gene's germline CDR1 is ENHRY and CDR2 SYGVKD. V was pared by 4 bases and J by 3 bases, with 13 bases between. The CDR3 contains 15 residues. The CDR3 spells CAISAPRVNYNEQFF. For the CDR3, the DNA is TGTGCCATCAGTGCCCCCCGGGTCAACTACAATGAGCAGTTCTTC.

The chain carries TRBV20-1 and TRBJ2-7; D not resolved. Trimming stripped 6 bases from V and 0 bases from J, with 12 bases between. Germline CDR1 reads DFQATT; CDR2 reads SNEGSKA (reference sequence). The CDR3 length is 13 residues. The CDR3 region is CSAPHPGSYEQYF. The CDR3 region has the DNA TGCAGTGCCCCCCATCCGGGCTCCTACGAGCAGTACTTC.